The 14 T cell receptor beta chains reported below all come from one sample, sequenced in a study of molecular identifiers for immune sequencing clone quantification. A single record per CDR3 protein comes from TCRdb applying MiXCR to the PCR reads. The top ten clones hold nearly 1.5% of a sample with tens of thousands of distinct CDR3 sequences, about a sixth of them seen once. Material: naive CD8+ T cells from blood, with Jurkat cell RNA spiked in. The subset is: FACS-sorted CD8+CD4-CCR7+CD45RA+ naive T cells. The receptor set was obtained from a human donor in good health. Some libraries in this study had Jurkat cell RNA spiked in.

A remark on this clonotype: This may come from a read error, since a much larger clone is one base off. CDR3 DNA: TGCAGCGTTGAAGTGGCGGACTCCTACGAGCAGTACTTC. Translation gives CSVEVADSYEQYF. The chain joins TRBV29-1 to TRBJ2-7; no clear D gene. The V gene lost 1 base and the J gene lost 0 bases, with 7 bases spanning the gap. This CDR3 is 13 amino acids long. Germline CDR1 and CDR2: SQVTM and ANQGSEA.

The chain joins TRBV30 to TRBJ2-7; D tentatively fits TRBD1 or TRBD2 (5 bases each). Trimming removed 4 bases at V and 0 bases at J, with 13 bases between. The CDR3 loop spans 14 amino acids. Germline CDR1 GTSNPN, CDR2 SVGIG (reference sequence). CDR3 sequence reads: CAWTTGTNSYEQYF. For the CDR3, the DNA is TGTGCCTGGACAACCGGGACCAACTCCTACGAGCAGTACTTC.

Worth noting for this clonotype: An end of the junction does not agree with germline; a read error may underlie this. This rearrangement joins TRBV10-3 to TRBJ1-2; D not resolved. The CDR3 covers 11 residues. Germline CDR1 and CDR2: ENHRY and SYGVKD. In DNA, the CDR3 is TGTGCCTTCAGGTCGGGCCATGGCTACACCTTC. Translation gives CAFRSGHGYTF.

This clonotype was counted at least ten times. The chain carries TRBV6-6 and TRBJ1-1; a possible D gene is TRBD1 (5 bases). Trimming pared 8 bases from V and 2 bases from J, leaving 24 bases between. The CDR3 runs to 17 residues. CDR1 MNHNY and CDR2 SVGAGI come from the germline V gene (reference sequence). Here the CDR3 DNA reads TGTGCCAGCCGGCCTCCCCAAGAAGGGACGACTAACACTGAAGCTTTCTTT. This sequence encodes CASRPPQEGTTNTEAFF.

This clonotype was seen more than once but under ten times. The CDR3 here is CASSQGAFSGKEQYF. The CDR3, as DNA: TGCGCCAGCAGCCAAGGGGCGTTTAGCGGGAAAGAGCAGTACTTC. The J gene is TRBJ2-7, the V gene TRBV4-1; 8 nucleotides line up with TRBD2. V shed 1 base and J 7 bases; nucleotides not matched to a gene: 9. The CDR3 is 15 residues long. The germline V gene has CDR1 MGHRA and CDR2 YSYEKL.

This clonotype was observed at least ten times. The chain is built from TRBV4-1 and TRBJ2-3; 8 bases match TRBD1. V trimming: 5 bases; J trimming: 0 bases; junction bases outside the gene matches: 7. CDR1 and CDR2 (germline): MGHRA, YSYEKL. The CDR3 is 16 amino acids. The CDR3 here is CASSYRQGTSTDTQYF. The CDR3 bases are TGCGCCAGCAGCTACAGACAGGGGACTAGCACAGATACGCAGTATTTT.

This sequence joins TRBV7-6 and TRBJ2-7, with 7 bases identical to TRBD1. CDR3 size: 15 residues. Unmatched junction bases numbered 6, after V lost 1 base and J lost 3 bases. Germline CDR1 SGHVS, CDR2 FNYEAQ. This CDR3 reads CASSLGEGGVYEQYF. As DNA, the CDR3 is TGTGCCAGCAGCTTAGGAGAAGGGGGCGTCTACGAGCAGTACTTC.

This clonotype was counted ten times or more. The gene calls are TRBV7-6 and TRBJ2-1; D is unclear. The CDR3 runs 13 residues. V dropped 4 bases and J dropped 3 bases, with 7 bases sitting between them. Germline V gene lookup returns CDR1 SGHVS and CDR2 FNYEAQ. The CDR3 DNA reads TGTGCCAGCAGCTCTCAGATCTACAATGAGCAGTTCTTC. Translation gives CASSSQIYNEQFF.

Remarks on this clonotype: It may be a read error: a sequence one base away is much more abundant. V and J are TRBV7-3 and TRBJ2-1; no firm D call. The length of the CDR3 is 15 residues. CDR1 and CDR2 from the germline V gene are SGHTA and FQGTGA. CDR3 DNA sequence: TGTGCCAGCAGCTTAATGGGAACTGGTAACAATGAGCAGTCCTTC. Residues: CASSLMGTGNNEQSF.

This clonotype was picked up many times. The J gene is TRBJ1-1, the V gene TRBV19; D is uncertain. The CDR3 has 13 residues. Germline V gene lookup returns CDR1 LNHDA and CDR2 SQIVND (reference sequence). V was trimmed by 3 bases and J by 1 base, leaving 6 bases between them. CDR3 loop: CASSILGNTEAFF. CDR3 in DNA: TGTGCCAGTAGTATTTTGGGGAACACTGAAGCTTTCTTT.

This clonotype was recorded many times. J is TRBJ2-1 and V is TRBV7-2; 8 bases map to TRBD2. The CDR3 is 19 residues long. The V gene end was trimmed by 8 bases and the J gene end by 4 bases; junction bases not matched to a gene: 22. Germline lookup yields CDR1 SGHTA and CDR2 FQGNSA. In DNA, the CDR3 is TGTGCCAGCTTACTCCCCCGTGAGTTCGAGCGGGAGTATTACAATGAGCAGTTCTTC. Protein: CASLLPREFEREYYNEQFF. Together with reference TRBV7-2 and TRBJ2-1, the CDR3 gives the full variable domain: GAGVSQSPSNKVTEKGKDVELRCDPISGHTALYWYRQSLGQGLEFLIYFQGNSAPDKSGLPSDRFSAERTGGSVSTLTIQRTQQEDSAVYLCASLLPREFEREYYNEQFFGPGTRLTVL.

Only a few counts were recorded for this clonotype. The CDR3 bases are TGTGCCAGCAGGGGACAGGGACTAGTTAATTCACCCCTCCACTTT. Translation gives CASRGQGLVNSPLHF. The V call is TRBV28, the J call TRBJ1-6, with TRBD1 matching 9 bases. CDR1 and CDR2 (germline): MDHEN, SYDVKM. CDR3 length: 15 residues. Trimming took 6 bases from V and 6 from J; bases not matched to a gene: 6.

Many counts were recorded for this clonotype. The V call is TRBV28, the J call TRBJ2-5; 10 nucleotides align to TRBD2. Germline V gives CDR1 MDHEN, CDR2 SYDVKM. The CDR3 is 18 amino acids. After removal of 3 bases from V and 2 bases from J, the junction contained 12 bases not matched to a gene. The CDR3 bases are TGTGCCAGCAGTTTTGGTCCTAGCGGGAGAATGGGGCAAGAGACCCAGTACTTC. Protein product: CASSFGPSGRMGQETQYF.

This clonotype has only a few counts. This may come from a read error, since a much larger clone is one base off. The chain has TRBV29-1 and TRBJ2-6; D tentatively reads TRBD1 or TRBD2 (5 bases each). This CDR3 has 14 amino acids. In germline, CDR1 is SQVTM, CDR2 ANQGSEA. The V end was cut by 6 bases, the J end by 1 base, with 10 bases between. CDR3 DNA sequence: TGCAGCGTAGACAGCGGATCTGGGGCCAACGTCCTGACTTTC. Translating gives CSVDSGSGANVLTF.